The clone carrying this T cell receptor beta chain appeared many times. These data originate in a study of human T cells and chemical hapten exposure. Time point here: patch test 1, 2 weeks after DPC sensitization. Sample treatment: therapeutic diphenylcyclopropenone sensitization with weekly scalp DPC. Researchers sampled blood before each patch test went on. Trimming shortened V by 3 bases and J by 2 bases, and 7 bases separated the two germline ends. From germline, CDR1 is KGHSH and CDR2 LQKENI. This CDR3 is built from 13 residues. TCRdb recomputed calls from the RACE reads with MiXCR, one row per CDR3 protein. The table shows about 82,000 distinct CDR3 sequences, with roughly a tenth occurring only once.

The sample consisted of whole blood, taken in connection with sensitization to the hapten diphenylcyclopropenone (DPC). The origin of this receptor is a woman aged 50 to 60 with alopecia areata. Some clones in this sample may be carry-over from other donors' samples. The J gene is TRBJ1-2, the V gene TRBV18; no clear D. The chain's CDR3 is CASSPESNYGYTF. The CDR3, as DNA: TGTGCCAGCTCACCCGAATCAAACTATGGCTACACCTTC.